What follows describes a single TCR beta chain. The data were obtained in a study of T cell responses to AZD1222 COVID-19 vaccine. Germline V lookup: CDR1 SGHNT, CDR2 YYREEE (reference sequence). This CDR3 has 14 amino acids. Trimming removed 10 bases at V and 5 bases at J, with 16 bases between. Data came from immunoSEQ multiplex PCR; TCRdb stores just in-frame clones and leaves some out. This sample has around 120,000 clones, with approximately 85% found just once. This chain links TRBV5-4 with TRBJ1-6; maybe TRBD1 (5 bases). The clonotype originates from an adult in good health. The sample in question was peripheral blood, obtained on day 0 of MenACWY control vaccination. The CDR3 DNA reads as TGTGCCTGGGGGAGGGGAGACCATAATTCACCCCTCCACTTT. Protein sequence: CAWGRGDHNSPLHF.